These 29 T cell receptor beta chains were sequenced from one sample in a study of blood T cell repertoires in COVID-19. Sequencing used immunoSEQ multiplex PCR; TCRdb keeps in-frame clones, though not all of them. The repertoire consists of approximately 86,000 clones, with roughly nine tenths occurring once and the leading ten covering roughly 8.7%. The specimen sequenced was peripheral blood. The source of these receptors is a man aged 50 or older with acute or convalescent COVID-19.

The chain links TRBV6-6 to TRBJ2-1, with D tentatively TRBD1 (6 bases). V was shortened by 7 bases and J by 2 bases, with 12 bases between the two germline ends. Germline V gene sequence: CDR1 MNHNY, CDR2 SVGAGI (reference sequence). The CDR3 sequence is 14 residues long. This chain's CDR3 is CASKRQAAYNEQFF. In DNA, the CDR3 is TGTGCCAGCAAACGACAGGCCGCCTACAATGAGCAGTTCTTC.

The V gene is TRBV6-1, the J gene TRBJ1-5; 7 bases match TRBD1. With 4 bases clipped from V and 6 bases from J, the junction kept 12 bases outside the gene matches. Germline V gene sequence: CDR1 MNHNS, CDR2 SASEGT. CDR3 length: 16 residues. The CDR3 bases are TGTGCCAGCAGTGCCTTACGACAGGGACGAGGTCAGCCCCAGCATTTT. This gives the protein CASSALRQGRGQPQHF.

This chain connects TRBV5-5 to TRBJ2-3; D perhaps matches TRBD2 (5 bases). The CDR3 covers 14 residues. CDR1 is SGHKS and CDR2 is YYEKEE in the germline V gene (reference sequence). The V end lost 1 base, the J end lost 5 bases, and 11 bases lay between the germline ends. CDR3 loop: CASSLTRVRDTQYF. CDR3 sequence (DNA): TGTGCCAGCAGCTTGACTAGGGTTCGAGATACGCAGTATTTT.

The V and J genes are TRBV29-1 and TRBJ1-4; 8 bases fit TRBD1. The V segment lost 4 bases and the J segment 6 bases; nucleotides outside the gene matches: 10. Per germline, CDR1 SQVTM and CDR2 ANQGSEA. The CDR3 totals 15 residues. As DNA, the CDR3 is TGCAGCGTTGCCCCATCAGGGGGCAGTTATGAAAAACTGTTTTTT. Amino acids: CSVAPSGGSYEKLFF.

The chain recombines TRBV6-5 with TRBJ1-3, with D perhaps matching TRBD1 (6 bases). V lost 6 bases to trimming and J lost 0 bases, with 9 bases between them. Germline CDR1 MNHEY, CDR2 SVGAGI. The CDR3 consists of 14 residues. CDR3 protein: CASRTQGSGNTIYF. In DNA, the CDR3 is TGTGCCAGCAGAACACAGGGCTCTGGAAACACCATATATTTT.

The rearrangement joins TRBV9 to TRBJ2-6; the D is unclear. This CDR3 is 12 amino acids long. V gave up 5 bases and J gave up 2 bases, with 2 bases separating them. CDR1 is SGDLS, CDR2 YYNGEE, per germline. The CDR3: CASSTGANVLTF. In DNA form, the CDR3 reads TGTGCCAGCAGTACTGGGGCCAACGTCCTGACTTTC.

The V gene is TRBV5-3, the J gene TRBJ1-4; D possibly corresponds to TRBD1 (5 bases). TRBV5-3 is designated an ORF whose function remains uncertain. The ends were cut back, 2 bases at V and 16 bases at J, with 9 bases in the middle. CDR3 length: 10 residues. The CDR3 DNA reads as TGTGCCAGAAGCTTCTTGCAGGGGTTTTTT. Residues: CARSFLQGFF.

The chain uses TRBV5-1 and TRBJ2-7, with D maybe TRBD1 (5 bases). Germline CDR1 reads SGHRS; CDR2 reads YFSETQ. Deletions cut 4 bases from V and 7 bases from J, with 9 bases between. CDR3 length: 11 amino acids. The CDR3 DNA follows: TGCGCCAGCAGCCTTGACAGTGAGCAGTACTTC. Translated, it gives CASSLDSEQYF.

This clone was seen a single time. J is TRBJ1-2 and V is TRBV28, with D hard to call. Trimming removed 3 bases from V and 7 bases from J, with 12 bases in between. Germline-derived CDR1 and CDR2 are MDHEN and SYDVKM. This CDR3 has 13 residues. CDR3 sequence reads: CASSFSESVGYTF. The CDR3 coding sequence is TGTGCCAGCAGTTTTTCCGAGAGCGTTGGCTACACCTTC.

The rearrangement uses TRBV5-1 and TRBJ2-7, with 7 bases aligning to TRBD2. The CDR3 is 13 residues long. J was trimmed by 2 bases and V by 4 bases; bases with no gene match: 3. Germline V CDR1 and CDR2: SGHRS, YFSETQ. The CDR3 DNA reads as TGCGCCAGCAGCGCCGGGGGGACCTACGAGCAGTACTTC. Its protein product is CASSAGGTYEQYF.

The CDR3 region is CASSRYSTQGNYEQYF. The CDR3 DNA reads as TGCGCCAGCAGCCGATACTCGACACAGGGCAACTACGAGCAGTACTTC. The chain combines TRBV5-1 with TRBJ2-7, with a tentative D call TRBD1 (6 bases). Trimming cost V 4 bases and J 3 bases, with 20 bases left between them. CDR3 length: 16 residues. Germline CDR1 reads SGHRS; CDR2 reads YFSETQ.

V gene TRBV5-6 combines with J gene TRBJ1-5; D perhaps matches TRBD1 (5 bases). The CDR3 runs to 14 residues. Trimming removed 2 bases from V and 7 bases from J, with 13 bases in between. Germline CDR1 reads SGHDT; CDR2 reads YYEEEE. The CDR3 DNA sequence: TGTGCCAGCAGCTTTAGAAGGGGAGGCCAGCCCCAGCATTTT. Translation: CASSFRRGGQPQHF.

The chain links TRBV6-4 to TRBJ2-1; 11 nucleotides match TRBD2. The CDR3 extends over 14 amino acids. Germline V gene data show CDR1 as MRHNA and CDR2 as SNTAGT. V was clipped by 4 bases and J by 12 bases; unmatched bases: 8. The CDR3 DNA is TGTGCCAGCAGTGCCGGAGCTAGCGGGGGGACGCAGTTCTTC. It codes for CASSAGASGGTQFF.

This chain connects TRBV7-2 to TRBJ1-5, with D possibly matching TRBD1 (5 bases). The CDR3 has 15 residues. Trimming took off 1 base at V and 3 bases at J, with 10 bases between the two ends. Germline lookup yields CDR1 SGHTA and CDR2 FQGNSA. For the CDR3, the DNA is TGTGCCAGCAGCTTAGTCAGGGCGAACAATCAGCCCCAGCATTTT. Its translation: CASSLVRANNQPQHF.

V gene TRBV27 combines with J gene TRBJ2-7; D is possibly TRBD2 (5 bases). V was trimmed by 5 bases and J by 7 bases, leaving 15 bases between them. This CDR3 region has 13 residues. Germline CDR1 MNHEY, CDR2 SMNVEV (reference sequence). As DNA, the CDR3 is TGTGCCAGCAGTAAGAATGAGGGTAGAGAGCAGTACGTC. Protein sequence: CASSKNEGREQYV.

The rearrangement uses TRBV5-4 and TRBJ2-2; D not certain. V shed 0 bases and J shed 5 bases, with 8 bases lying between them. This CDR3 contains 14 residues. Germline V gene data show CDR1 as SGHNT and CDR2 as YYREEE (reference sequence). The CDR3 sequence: CASSLVETTGELFF. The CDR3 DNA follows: TGTGCCAGCAGCTTGGTGGAGACGACCGGGGAGCTGTTTTTT.

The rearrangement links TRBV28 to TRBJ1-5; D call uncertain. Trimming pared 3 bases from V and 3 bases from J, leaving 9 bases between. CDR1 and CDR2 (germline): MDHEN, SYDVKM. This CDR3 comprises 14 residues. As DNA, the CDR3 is TGTGCCAGCAGTTTTCGAGGCCCCAATCAGCCCCAGCATTTT. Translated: CASSFRGPNQPQHF.

This chain's CDR3 is CAISEYNRGGYGYTF. The CDR3 nucleotides read TGTGCCATCAGTGAGTATAACCGAGGAGGATATGGCTACACCTTC. The chain has TRBV10-3 and TRBJ1-2; D gene uncertain. The CDR3 has 15 residues. The V end lost 1 base, the J end lost 5 bases, and 14 bases lay between the germline ends. Looked up from germline, CDR1 is ENHRY and CDR2 is SYGVKD.

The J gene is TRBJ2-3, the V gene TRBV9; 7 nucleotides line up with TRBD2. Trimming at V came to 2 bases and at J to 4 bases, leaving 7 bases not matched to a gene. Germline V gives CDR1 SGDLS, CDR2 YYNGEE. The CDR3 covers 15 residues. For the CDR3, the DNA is TGTGCCAGCAGCGTGGGGGGGGGACCTCCAGATACGCAGTATTTT. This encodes CASSVGGGPPDTQYF.

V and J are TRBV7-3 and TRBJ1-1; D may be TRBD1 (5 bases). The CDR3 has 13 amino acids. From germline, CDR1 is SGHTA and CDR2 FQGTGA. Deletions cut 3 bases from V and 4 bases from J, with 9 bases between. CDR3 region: CASSFSGVTEAFF. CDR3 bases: TGTGCCAGCAGCTTTTCGGGGGTCACTGAAGCTTTCTTT.

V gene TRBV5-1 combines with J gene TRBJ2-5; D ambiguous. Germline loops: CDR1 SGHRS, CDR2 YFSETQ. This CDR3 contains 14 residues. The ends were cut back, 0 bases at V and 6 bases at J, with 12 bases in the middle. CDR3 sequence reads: CASSLVGSSQTQYF. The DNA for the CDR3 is TGCGCCAGCAGCTTGGTCGGGTCCTCCCAGACCCAGTACTTC.

CDR3 nucleotide sequence: TGTGCCAGCTCAGTATCACAGGTTAACAATGAGCAGTTCTTC. Translated, it gives CASSVSQVNNEQFF. V and J are TRBV18 and TRBJ2-1; D is possibly TRBD1 (5 bases). The CDR3 contains 14 residues. Trimming left V 5 bases short and J 5 bases short, with 13 bases between. Germline V gene sequence: CDR1 KGHSH, CDR2 LQKENI.

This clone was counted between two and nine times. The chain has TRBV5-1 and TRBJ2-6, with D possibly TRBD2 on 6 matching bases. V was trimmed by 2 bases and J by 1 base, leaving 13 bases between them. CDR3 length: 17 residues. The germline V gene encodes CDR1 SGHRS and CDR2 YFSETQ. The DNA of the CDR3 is TGCGCCAGCAGCTTACTGGATGGGACTTCTGGGGCCAACGTCCTGACTTTC. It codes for CASSLLDGTSGANVLTF.

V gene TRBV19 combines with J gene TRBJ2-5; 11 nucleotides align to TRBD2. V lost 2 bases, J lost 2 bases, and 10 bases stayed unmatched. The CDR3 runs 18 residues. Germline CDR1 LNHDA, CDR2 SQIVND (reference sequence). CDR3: CASSIPISGTSGQETQYF. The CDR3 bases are TGTGCCAGTAGTATACCGATCTCCGGGACTAGCGGACAAGAGACCCAGTACTTC.

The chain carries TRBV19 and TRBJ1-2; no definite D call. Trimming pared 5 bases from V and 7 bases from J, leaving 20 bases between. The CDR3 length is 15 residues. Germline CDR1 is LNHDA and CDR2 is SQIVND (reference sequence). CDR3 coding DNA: TGTGCCAGTAGTCTCCCGGAGGCGGTGCTTGGTGGCTACACCTTC. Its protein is CASSLPEAVLGGYTF.

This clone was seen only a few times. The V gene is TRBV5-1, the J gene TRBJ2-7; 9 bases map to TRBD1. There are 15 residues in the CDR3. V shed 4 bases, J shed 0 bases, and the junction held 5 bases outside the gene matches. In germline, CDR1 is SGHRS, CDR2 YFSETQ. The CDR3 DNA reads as TGCGCCAGCAGCCCCGGACAGGGGCGCTCCTACGAGCAGTACTTC. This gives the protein CASSPGQGRSYEQYF.

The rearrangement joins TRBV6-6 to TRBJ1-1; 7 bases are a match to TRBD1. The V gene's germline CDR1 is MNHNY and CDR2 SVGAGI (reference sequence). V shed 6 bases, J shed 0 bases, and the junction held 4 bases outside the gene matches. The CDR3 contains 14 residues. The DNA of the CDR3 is TGTGCCAGCAGACCAGGACAGGTGAACACTGAAGCTTTCTTT. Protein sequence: CASRPGQVNTEAFF.

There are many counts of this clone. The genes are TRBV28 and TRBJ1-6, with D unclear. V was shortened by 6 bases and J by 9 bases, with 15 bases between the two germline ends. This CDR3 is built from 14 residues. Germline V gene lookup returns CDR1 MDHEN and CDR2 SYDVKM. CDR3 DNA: TGTGCCAGCAGCTTAACATCATCTGTTTCACCCCTCCACTTT. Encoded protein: CASSLTSSVSPLHF.

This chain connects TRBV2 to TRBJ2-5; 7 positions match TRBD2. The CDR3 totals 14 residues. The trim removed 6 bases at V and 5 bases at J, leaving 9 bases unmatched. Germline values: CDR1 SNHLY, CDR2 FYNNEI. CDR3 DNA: TGTGCCAGCAGGCCAACTAGCGTAGGGGAGACCCAGTACTTC. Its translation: CASRPTSVGETQYF.